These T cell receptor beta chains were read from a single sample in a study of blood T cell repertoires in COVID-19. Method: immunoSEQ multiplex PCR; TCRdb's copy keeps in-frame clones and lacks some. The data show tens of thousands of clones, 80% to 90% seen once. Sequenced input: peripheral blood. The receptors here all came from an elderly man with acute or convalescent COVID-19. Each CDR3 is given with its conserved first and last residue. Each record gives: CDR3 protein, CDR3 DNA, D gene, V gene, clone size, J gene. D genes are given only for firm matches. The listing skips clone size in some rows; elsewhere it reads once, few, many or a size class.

CDR3 protein: CASSLGLPGVNSPLHF; CDR3 DNA: TGTGCCAGCAGCTTGGGACTTCCAGGGGTTAATTCACCCCTCCACTTT; D gene: .; V gene: TRBV5-5; clone size: .; J gene: TRBJ1-6
CDR3 protein: CASSSGGREDTEAFF; CDR3 DNA: TGCGCCAGCAGCTCTGGAGGGAGGGAGGACACTGAAGCTTTCTTT; D gene: .; V gene: TRBV5-1; clone size: .; J gene: TRBJ1-1
CDR3 protein: CASSPPSGSNTEAFF; CDR3 DNA: TGTGCCAGCAGCCCTCCCTCAGGGTCCAACACTGAAGCTTTCTTT; D gene: .; V gene: TRBV5-4; clone size: .; J gene: TRBJ1-1
CDR3 protein: CASSLVQGAYGYTF; CDR3 DNA: TGTGCCAGCAGCTTAGTACAGGGGGCGTATGGCTACACCTTC; D gene: TRBD1; V gene: TRBV7-2; clone size: .; J gene: TRBJ1-2
CDR3 protein: CAGRTGGASFEQYF; CDR3 DNA: TGTGCCGGCAGGACAGGGGGCGCGTCGTTCGAGCAGTACTTC; D gene: TRBD1; V gene: TRBV2; clone size: .; J gene: TRBJ2-7
CDR3 protein: CASSRQDGFYNEQFF; CDR3 DNA: TGTGCCAGCAGTCGCCAGGATGGGTTTTACAATGAGCAGTTCTTC; D gene: .; V gene: TRBV6-5; clone size: .; J gene: TRBJ2-1
CDR3 protein: CASRHRSSGNTIYF; CDR3 DNA: TGTGCCAGCAGACACAGGTCCTCTGGAAACACCATATATTTT; D gene: .; V gene: TRBV7-8; clone size: .; J gene: TRBJ1-3
CDR3 protein: CASSFTWTGEQFF; CDR3 DNA: TGTGCCAGCAGCTTTACCTGGACAGGCGAGCAGTTCTTC; D gene: TRBD1; V gene: TRBV2; clone size: .; J gene: TRBJ2-1
CDR3 protein: CSWGAGEETQYF; CDR3 DNA: TGCAGTTGGGGGGCGGGGGAAGAGACCCAGTACTTC; D gene: .; V gene: TRBV29-1; clone size: .; J gene: TRBJ2-5
CDR3 protein: CASRNRVDTQYF; CDR3 DNA: TGTGCCAGCAGAAACAGGGTCGATACGCAGTATTTT; D gene: .; V gene: TRBV13; clone size: .; J gene: TRBJ2-3
CDR3 protein: CASSQDRLVLYF; CDR3 DNA: TGTGCCAGCAGCCAAGATCGTCTAGTACTGTACTTC; D gene: .; V gene: TRBV3-1/TRBV3-2; clone size: .; J gene: TRBJ2-7
CDR3 protein: CASTIPLGGDDEQYF; CDR3 DNA: TGCGCCAGCACTATACCCCTCGGAGGGGACGACGAGCAGTACTTC; D gene: .; V gene: TRBV5-1; clone size: .; J gene: TRBJ2-7
CDR3 protein: CASSEPGGEKLFF; CDR3 DNA: TGTGCCAGCAGTGAACCAGGGGGGGAAAAACTGTTTTTT; D gene: TRBD1; V gene: TRBV6-1; clone size: .; J gene: TRBJ1-4
CDR3 protein: CASSLGQGVLGSGANVLTF; CDR3 DNA: TGTGCCAGCAGCTTGGGACAGGGCGTTTTGGGCTCTGGGGCCAACGTCCTGACTTTC; D gene: TRBD1; V gene: TRBV3-1/TRBV3-2; clone size: .; J gene: TRBJ2-6
CDR3 protein: CASKPGGRLTDTQYF; CDR3 DNA: TGTGCCAGCAAGCCGGGGGGCAGGTTAACAGATACGCAGTATTTT; D gene: .; V gene: TRBV2; clone size: .; J gene: TRBJ2-3
CDR3 protein: CSVDLGDQVRETQYF; CDR3 DNA: TGCAGCGTTGATCTCGGGGATCAAGTTCGCGAGACCCAGTACTTC; D gene: .; V gene: TRBV29-1; clone size: few; J gene: TRBJ2-5
CDR3 protein: CASSQATGSGNTIYF; CDR3 DNA: TGTGCCAGCAGCCAAGCGACAGGGTCTGGAAACACCATATATTTT; D gene: TRBD1; V gene: TRBV3-1/TRBV3-2; clone size: .; J gene: TRBJ1-3
CDR3 protein: CATKGQANTEAFF; CDR3 DNA: TGTGCCACCAAGGGGCAGGCGAACACTGAAGCTTTCTTT; D gene: .; V gene: TRBV15; clone size: few; J gene: TRBJ1-1
CDR3 protein: CASSQQGGGYTF; CDR3 DNA: TGTGCCAGTAGTCAACAGGGTGGGGGCTACACCTTC; D gene: .; V gene: TRBV19; clone size: .; J gene: TRBJ1-2
CDR3 protein: CASSLGTTGDTNEKLFF; CDR3 DNA: TGTGCCAGCAGCTTAGGGACGACAGGGGATACTAATGAAAAACTGTTTTTT; D gene: TRBD1; V gene: TRBV7-9; clone size: .; J gene: TRBJ1-4
CDR3 protein: CASSLSIHEQYF; CDR3 DNA: TGTGCCAGCAGTTTATCCATCCACGAGCAGTACTTC; D gene: .; V gene: TRBV12-3/TRBV12-4; clone size: .; J gene: TRBJ2-7
CDR3 protein: CASALSAGSTDTQYF; CDR3 DNA: TGTGCCAGCGCCCTGTCAGCGGGGAGCACAGATACGCAGTATTTT; D gene: TRBD2; V gene: TRBV9; clone size: .; J gene: TRBJ2-3
CDR3 protein: CASRFRDSNNSPLHF; CDR3 DNA: TGTGCCAGTAGGTTCAGGGACAGCAATAATTCACCCCTCCACTTT; D gene: TRBD1; V gene: TRBV19; clone size: .; J gene: TRBJ1-6
CDR3 protein: CASSSGGRNTEAFF; CDR3 DNA: TGCGCCAGCAGCTCTGGAGGCAGGAACACTGAAGCTTTCTTT; D gene: .; V gene: TRBV5-1; clone size: .; J gene: TRBJ1-1
CDR3 protein: CAWSVLGGTDTQYF; CDR3 DNA: TGTGCCTGGAGTGTACTCGGGGGCACAGATACGCAGTATTTT; D gene: .; V gene: TRBV30; clone size: .; J gene: TRBJ2-3
CDR3 protein: CASRGQGSYEQYF; CDR3 DNA: TGTGCCAGCAGGGGACAGGGGAGTTACGAGCAGTACTTC; D gene: TRBD1; V gene: TRBV3-1/TRBV3-2; clone size: .; J gene: TRBJ2-7
CDR3 protein: CAWSAPGSVDSPLHF; CDR3 DNA: TGTGCCTGGAGTGCCCCGGGTTCTGTGGATTCACCCCTCCACTTT; D gene: .; V gene: TRBV30; clone size: .; J gene: TRBJ1-6
CDR3 protein: CASSRAGNPADTQYF; CDR3 DNA: TGTGCCAGCAGCCGAGCGGGGAATCCTGCAGATACGCAGTATTTT; D gene: TRBD2; V gene: TRBV7-3; clone size: .; J gene: TRBJ2-3
CDR3 protein: CASSGQVGGEQYF; CDR3 DNA: TGTGCCAGCAGTGGACAGGTGGGGGGCGAGCAGTACTTC; D gene: .; V gene: TRBV27; clone size: .; J gene: TRBJ2-7